These 17 T cell receptor beta chains originate from one sample sequenced in a study of blood T cell repertoires in COVID-19. The method was immunoSEQ multiplex PCR; TCRdb's version includes in-frame clones alone and lacks a portion of them. The sample has about 360,000 clones; 88% are singletons. Sequencing was done on a sample of PBMCs or T cells enriched from blood (not recorded which). The receptors originated from a woman aged 40 to 50 with acute COVID-19.

The chain is built from TRBV7-9 and TRBJ1-1; possible D gene TRBD1, 6 bases. CDR1 SEHNR and CDR2 FQNEAQ come from the germline V gene (reference sequence). CDR3 length: 15 amino acids. Trimming stripped 5 bases from V and 1 base from J, with 14 bases between. As DNA, the CDR3 is TGTGCCAGCAGCCCACAGGGATCGGGGAACACTGAAGCTTTCTTT. It encodes CASSPQGSGNTEAFF.

This clone was seen a few times. V is TRBV19 and J is TRBJ1-3; D is possibly TRBD1 (5 bases). Germline CDR1 and CDR2: LNHDA and SQIVND (reference sequence). This CDR3 comprises 16 residues. V gave up 6 bases and J gave up 0 bases, with 15 bases separating them. The CDR3 DNA sequence: TGTGCCAGTAGCCCAGGGACTTTTTACTCTGGAAACACCATATATTTT. Amino acids: CASSPGTFYSGNTIYF. Full variable domain (rest looked up from reference TRBV19 and TRBJ1-3): DGGITQSPKYLFRKEGQNVTLSCEQNLNHDAMYWYRQDPGQGLRLIYYSQIVNDFQKGDIAEGYSVSREKKESFPLTVTSAQKNPTAFYLCASSPGTFYSGNTIYFGEGSWLTVV.

V usage is TRBV9 and J usage is TRBJ2-7; D is perhaps TRBD1 (5 bases). V dropped 2 bases and J dropped 2 bases, with 17 bases sitting between them. This CDR3 contains 16 residues. CDR1 SGDLS and CDR2 YYNGEE come from the germline V gene. The CDR3 DNA reads as TGTGCCAGCAGCGTGACACCAGCGCAGGGCACCTACGAGCAGTACTTC. This encodes CASSVTPAQGTYEQYF.

The V call is TRBV6-5, the J call TRBJ1-5, with no clear D. The CDR3 is 14 residues long. CDR1 is MNHEY, CDR2 SVGAGI, per germline. Trimming left V 5 bases short and J 0 bases short, with 8 bases between. The CDR3 DNA reads TGTGCCAGCAGTCCCCGCGATAGCAATCAGCCCCAGCATTTT. Protein sequence: CASSPRDSNQPQHF.

This rearrangement joins TRBV5-1 to TRBJ1-3; no definite D call. Per germline, CDR1 SGHRS and CDR2 YFSETQ. The CDR3 is 14 amino acids. V was trimmed by 0 bases and J by 9 bases, leaving 13 bases between them. The CDR3 loop reads CASSLDIGESTIYF. The CDR3 DNA follows: TGCGCCAGCAGCTTGGACATCGGGGAAAGCACCATATATTTT.

This chain connects TRBV4-2 to TRBJ2-3; 15 bases are shared with TRBD2. The CDR3 sequence is 19 residues long. CDR1 and CDR2 (germline): LGHNA, YNFKEQ. The V gene end was trimmed by 3 bases and the J gene end by 0 bases; junction bases not matched to a gene: 7. For the CDR3, the DNA is TGTGCCAGCAGCCACACCGGGACTAGCGGGGGGCCGAGCACAGATACGCAGTATTTT. This codes for CASSHTGTSGGPSTDTQYF.

This clone has just a few counts. V and J are TRBV5-1 and TRBJ2-3; maybe TRBD2 (7 bases). V was clipped by 2 bases and J by 2 bases, with 12 bases between them. The length of the CDR3 is 15 residues. Germline V gene data show CDR1 as SGHRS and CDR2 as YFSETQ. The CDR3 loop is CASSFSGGLTDTQYF. The CDR3 nucleotides are TGCGCCAGCAGCTTTTCCGGGGGGCTCACAGATACGCAGTATTTT. The full variable domain, in which reference TRBV5-1 and TRBJ2-3 provide the parts outside the CDR3, is KAGVTQTPRYLIKTRGQQVTLSCSPISGHRSVSWYQQTPGQGLQFLFEYFSETQRNKGNFPGRFSGRQFSNSRSEMNVSTLELGDSALYLCASSFSGGLTDTQYFGPGTRLTVL.

The chain couples TRBV6-2 or TRBV6-3 to TRBJ2-3, with TRBD2 matching 8 bases. The J segment lost 0 bases and the V segment lost 0 bases, leaving 2 bases of the junction unmatched. Germline V gene data show CDR1 as MNHEY and CDR2 as SVGEGT. This CDR3 spans 16 amino acids. This chain's CDR3 is CASSYSSSGSTDTQYF. The CDR3 coding sequence is TGTGCCAGCAGTTACTCTTCTAGCGGGAGCACAGATACGCAGTATTTT.

The chain is built from TRBV24-1 and TRBJ1-1; 9 bases are a match to TRBD1. Germline V gives CDR1 KGHDR, CDR2 SFDVKD. The CDR3 contains 17 residues. The V segment lost 4 bases and the J segment 9 bases; nucleotides outside the gene matches: 17. In DNA, the CDR3 is TGTGCCACCAGTGACCTCTCCGGGACAGGGAATGCACCGAAAGCTTTCTTT. Encoded protein: CATSDLSGTGNAPKAFF.

The chain employs TRBV9 and TRBJ2-4, with 11 nucleotides matching TRBD2. The CDR3 sequence is 15 residues long. CDR1 and CDR2 (germline): SGDLS, YYNGEE. V lost 2 bases, J lost 6 bases, and 4 bases stayed unmatched. For the CDR3, the DNA is TGTGCCAGCAGCGTTAACCTAGCGGGGGGAAACATTCAGTACTTC. Residues: CASSVNLAGGNIQYF.

The CDR3, as DNA: TGTGCCAGCAGCTCTGTGGACAGTTACGAGCAGTACTTC. Encoded protein: CASSSVDSYEQYF. The chain links TRBV7-9 to TRBJ2-7, with a weak D call TRBD1 (6 bases). The CDR3 extends over 13 amino acids. V lost 4 bases to trimming and J lost 4 bases, with 11 bases between them. Germline V gene data show CDR1 as SEHNR and CDR2 as FQNEAQ (reference sequence).

The chain uses TRBV18 and TRBJ1-3; possible D gene TRBD1, 6 bases. V was cut by 3 bases and J by 4 bases, with 10 bases left in between. The CDR3 spans 14 residues. Germline-derived CDR1 and CDR2 are KGHSH and LQKENI. CDR3 loop: CASSPGQSGNTIYF. The DNA of the CDR3 is TGTGCCAGCTCACCCGGACAGTCAGGAAACACCATATATTTT.

V and J are TRBV5-1 and TRBJ1-1; D not certain. Trimming stripped 0 bases from V and 1 base from J, with 7 bases between. Germline loops: CDR1 SGHRS, CDR2 YFSETQ. This CDR3 is 14 amino acids long. CDR3 sequence (DNA): TGCGCCAGCAGCTTGGCGCGCGGGAACACTGAAGCTTTCTTT. This translates into CASSLARGNTEAFF.

The chain has TRBV5-4 and TRBJ1-1; 7 bases align to TRBD1. The CDR3 has 15 amino acids. Unmatched junction bases numbered 7, after V lost 0 bases and J lost 5 bases. Germline CDR1 SGHNT, CDR2 YYREEE (reference sequence). CDR3 region: CASSLEGGLMTEAFF. The CDR3 DNA follows: TGTGCCAGCAGCTTGGAAGGGGGCCTTATGACTGAAGCTTTCTTT.

This clone was detected once. CDR3 sequence reads: CAMAGTLQETQYF. The CDR3 DNA sequence: TGTGCCATGGCCGGGACTCTCCAAGAGACCCAGTACTTC. The chain employs TRBV10-3 and TRBJ2-5, with D perhaps matching TRBD2 (6 bases). The germline V and J ends were trimmed by 9 bases and 1 base, with 12 bases remaining between them. This CDR3 has 13 residues. Germline lookup yields CDR1 ENHRY and CDR2 SYGVKD.

V gene TRBV2 combines with J gene TRBJ2-7, with D maybe TRBD1 (6 bases). Between the trimmed V and J ends, which lost 4 bases and 9 bases, there was a span of 22 bases. In germline, CDR1 is SNHLY, CDR2 FYNNEI. The CDR3 covers 15 residues. The CDR3 sequence is CASSALRRTDLGQYF. In DNA, the CDR3 is TGTGCCAGCAGTGCCCTCAGACGGACAGACCTAGGGCAGTACTTC.

This clone was recorded many times. This sequence joins TRBV2 and TRBJ2-6; perhaps TRBD2 as D (6 bases). V lost 0 bases, J lost 0 bases, and 6 bases lay in between. The CDR3 has 16 residues. CDR1 SNHLY and CDR2 FYNNEI come from the germline V gene. For the CDR3, the DNA is TGTGCCAGCAGTGAAGCGCGGGACTCTGGGGCCAACGTCCTGACTTTC. Protein sequence: CASSEARDSGANVLTF.